This entry features one T cell receptor (beta chain) sequence. Its antigen is as yet unknown. A much larger clone differs by one base, so this may be a read error. This specimen belongs to a study of CD8+CD57+ T cells in acquired aplastic anemia. Study-wide results and caveats: CD8+ Simpson's diversity did not differ significantly between patients and controls.

The CDR3 covers 17 residues. Germline CDR1 and CDR2: SGHTA and FQGNSA. TCR beta VDJ and CDR3 were profiled, and genomic DNA was the template. TCRdb used MiXCR to reprocess the reads, holding one entry per CDR3 protein. Of 210,000 or so distinct CDR3 sequences detected, roughly 50% appear once; the ten largest clones hold approximately 20%. Those patients picked for sequencing had displayed CD8+CD57+ cell expansion on flow cytometry. Every patient presented with severe acquired aplastic anemia. Prior therapy had not been administered to any patient at the time of blood sampling. This sequence joins TRBV7-2 and TRBJ2-7, with D maybe TRBD1 (5 bases). Sequences were obtained from sorted CD4+, CD8+, or CD8+CD57+ T cells (not recorded which) from PBMCs. The origin of this receptor is a human donor with aplastic anemia. The DNA of the CDR3 is TGTGCCGGCAGCCCTATTACAAGGGGCAAGACCTCCTACGAGCAGTACTTC. This sequence encodes CAGSPITRGKTSYEQYF.